The 6 T cell receptor beta chains below were found in one sample sequenced in a study of T cell responses to AZD1222 COVID-19 vaccine. The table came from immunoSEQ multiplex PCR; TCRdb's copy has only in-frame clones and leaves some out. This table holds more than 130,000 clones, about nine tenths found once. This specimen was peripheral blood, taken on day 0 of AZD1222 vaccination. All receptors come from an adult in good health.

V is TRBV5-1 and J is TRBJ2-5, with 7 bases lining up with TRBD1. The trim removed 4 bases at V and 5 bases at J, leaving 8 bases unmatched. CDR3 length: 14 residues. Germline loops: CDR1 SGHRS, CDR2 YFSETQ. The CDR3, as DNA: TGCGCCAGCAGCGATCCGACAGGGCCGGAGACCCAGTACTTC. Protein sequence: CASSDPTGPETQYF.

This clone was detected once. CDR3 residues: CATSDPRHGEKLFF. The DNA of the CDR3 is TGTGCCACCAGTGACCCGAGACATGGTGAAAAACTGTTTTTT. V gene TRBV24-1 combines with J gene TRBJ1-4; D ambiguous. The CDR3 consists of 14 residues. Trimming pared 4 bases from V and 7 bases from J, leaving 12 bases between. Germline V gene sequence: CDR1 KGHDR, CDR2 SFDVKD.

V usage is TRBV11-2 and J usage is TRBJ2-1, with 9 bases lining up with TRBD2. The CDR3 has 15 residues. The V gene's germline CDR1 is SGHAT and CDR2 FQNNGV. Trimming took 5 bases from V and 4 from J; bases not matched to a gene: 6. Written as DNA, the CDR3 is TGTGCCAGCAGCCTGACTAGCGGAGAATACAATGAGCAGTTCTTC. The encoded protein is CASSLTSGEYNEQFF.

The chain links TRBV6-4 to TRBJ1-2; possible D gene TRBD1, 6 bases. The CDR3 consists of 15 residues. Germline-derived CDR1 and CDR2 are MRHNA and SNTAGT. Trimming stripped 5 bases from V and 4 bases from J, with 17 bases between. CDR3 residues: CASSPSAGAPYGYTF. In nucleotides, the CDR3 is TGTGCCAGCAGTCCCTCTGCAGGGGCCCCCTATGGCTACACCTTC.

This clone has more than one count but fewer than ten. The chain is built from TRBV4-3 and TRBJ1-1; D unclear. Looked up from germline, CDR1 is LGHNA and CDR2 is YSLEER. The CDR3 is made up of 15 amino acids. The V and J ends lost 0 bases and 4 bases respectively, with 12 bases between them. The CDR3 nucleotides are TGCGCCAGCAGCCAAGATCCCGGGAGTGGCACTGAAGCTTTCTTT. Translating gives CASSQDPGSGTEAFF.

This chain connects TRBV19 to TRBJ2-2, with TRBD2 matching over 13 bases. Germline V CDR1 and CDR2: LNHDA, SQIVND (reference sequence). The CDR3 sequence is 17 residues long. The junction had 9 bases not matched to a gene; V was cut back by 7 bases and J by 4 bases. This CDR3 reads CASTLGLAGPSTGELFF. CDR3 nucleotide sequence: TGTGCCAGTACCCTGGGACTAGCGGGGCCCAGCACCGGGGAGCTGTTTTTT. The full variable domain, with the rest looked up from reference TRBV19 and TRBJ2-2, is DGGITQSPKYLFRKEGQNVTLSCEQNLNHDAMYWYRQDPGQGLRLIYYSQIVNDFQKGDIAEGYSVSREKKESFPLTVTSAQKNPTAFYLCASTLGLAGPSTGELFFGEGSRLTVL.